A single sample is the source of the 20 T cell receptor beta chains below, sequenced in a study of T cell repertoires in ileal Crohn's disease. Clones were sequenced by immunoSEQ multiplex PCR, and TCRdb holds only the in-frame ones, with some missing. The table includes about 5,500 clones, about four fifths detected once. Sequencing used ileal tissue. Every receptor here comes from an adult with Crohn's disease.

This clone has more than one count but fewer than ten. The chain recombines TRBV6-5 with TRBJ2-2; TRBD1 might be the D (6 bases). The CDR3 has 15 amino acids. V dropped 5 bases and J dropped 1 base, with 11 bases sitting between them. Per germline, CDR1 MNHEY and CDR2 SVGAGI. The CDR3, as DNA: TGTGCCAGCAGTCTCAGGGGAATGAACACCGGGGAGCTGTTTTTT. It encodes CASSLRGMNTGELFF.

The chain carries TRBV28 and TRBJ2-7; 9 bases are a match to TRBD2. Germline CDR1 reads MDHEN; CDR2 reads SYDVKM. The CDR3 has 16 residues. The ends lost 4 bases at V and 5 bases at J; junction bases unmatched: 12. The CDR3 region is CASSSSGTLRAHEQYF. Written as DNA, the CDR3 is TGTGCCAGCAGTTCTAGCGGGACCCTACGTGCCCACGAGCAGTACTTC.

CDR3 DNA: TGTGCCAGCAGCCATTCACCAGGGGCAGCAGATACGCAGTATTTT. Amino acid sequence: CASSHSPGAADTQYF. V is TRBV16 and J is TRBJ2-3; D perhaps matches TRBD1 (6 bases). In germline, CDR1 is KGHSY, CDR2 FQNENV. This CDR3 has 15 residues. V was pared by 3 bases and J by 4 bases, with 14 bases between.

This chain joins TRBV28 and TRBJ2-7, with D hard to call. Trimming cost V 8 bases and J 3 bases, with 17 bases left between them. The CDR3 extends over 14 amino acids. Germline V lookup: CDR1 MDHEN, CDR2 SYDVKM. The CDR3 protein is CASASPQSGYEQYF. The DNA of the CDR3 is TGTGCCAGCGCCTCCCCCCAATCCGGCTACGAGCAGTACTTC.

V is TRBV27 and J is TRBJ2-7, with 13 bases fitting TRBD2. This CDR3 is 14 amino acids long. Losses at the gene ends were 5 bases for V and 5 bases for J; bases not matched to a gene: 3. Germline V gene data show CDR1 as MNHEY and CDR2 as SMNVEV (reference sequence). CDR3 sequence reads: CASSTSGGAHEQYF. In DNA, the CDR3 is TGTGCCAGCAGTACTAGCGGGGGGGCCCACGAGCAGTACTTC.

The chain links TRBV30 to TRBJ2-7; D is unresolved. Trimming took 3 bases from V and 2 from J, leaving 14 bases between them. Germline values: CDR1 GTSNPN, CDR2 SVGIG (reference sequence). This CDR3 comprises 14 residues. The chain's CDR3 is CAWSPGILTYEQYF. Here the CDR3 DNA reads TGTGCCTGGAGCCCGGGTATTCTTACCTACGAGCAGTACTTC.

The chain couples TRBV6-4 to TRBJ2-1, with a tentative D call TRBD2 (6 bases). Germline V gene lookup returns CDR1 MRHNA and CDR2 SNTAGT. This CDR3 contains 14 residues. Trimming removed 6 bases at V and 7 bases at J, with 16 bases between. The CDR3 DNA reads as TGTGCCAGCAGCAGAATCCGGGACTCAAATGAGCAGTTCTTC. It yields the protein CASSRIRDSNEQFF.

This chain uses TRBV5-6 with TRBJ1-1; 7 positions agree with TRBD1. The V gene's germline CDR1 is SGHDT and CDR2 YYEEEE. The trim removed 4 bases at V and 5 bases at J, leaving 11 bases unmatched. The CDR3 covers 15 residues. CDR3 sequence: CASSIRQGKGTEAFF. CDR3 bases: TGTGCCAGCAGCATAAGACAGGGAAAGGGGACTGAAGCTTTCTTT.

This clone occurred a few times. The chain joins TRBV29-1 to TRBJ1-2, with 11 bases identical to TRBD1. The V and J ends lost 5 bases and 7 bases, in that order; junction bases with no gene match: 6. CDR3 size: 13 residues. Germline CDR1 is SQVTM and CDR2 is ANQGSEA. CDR3 in amino acids: CSVRPGQGGGYTF. Written as DNA, the CDR3 is TGCAGCGTTCGCCCGGGACAGGGGGGTGGCTACACCTTC.

V and J are TRBV7-3 and TRBJ2-1, with 8 bases identical to TRBD1. V lost 3 bases to trimming and J lost 8 bases; unmatched junction nucleotides: 6. CDR3 length: 14 residues. Germline CDR1 and CDR2: SGHTA and FQGTGA. Written as DNA, the CDR3 is TGTGCCAGCAGCTTTTCACAGGGGGACGATGAGCAGTTCTTC. It is translated as CASSFSQGDDEQFF.

The chain links TRBV4-3 to TRBJ2-3, with D tentatively TRBD2 (5 bases). Germline V CDR1 and CDR2: LGHNA, YSLEER. V was clipped by 4 bases and J by 0 bases, with 20 bases between them. The CDR3 covers 18 residues. CDR3 coding DNA: TGCGCCAGCAGCCCCTCCTGGAATAGCGAAACTAGCACAGATACGCAGTATTTT. Encoded protein: CASSPSWNSETSTDTQYF.

The chain recombines TRBV2 with TRBJ2-1; 9 bases agree with TRBD1. The ends lost 5 bases at V and 3 bases at J; junction bases unmatched: 8. Germline loops: CDR1 SNHLY, CDR2 FYNNEI. This CDR3 spans 16 amino acids. CDR3 DNA: TGTGCCAGCAGTCCGACAGGGGGGCCATACTACAATGAGCAGTTCTTC. The encoded protein is CASSPTGGPYYNEQFF.

The CDR3 is CASGQDRGYGYTF. The CDR3 DNA follows: TGTGCTAGTGGTCAGGACAGGGGCTATGGCTACACCTTC. The genes are TRBV12-5 and TRBJ1-2, with 9 bases fitting TRBD1. Germline CDR1 LGHNT, CDR2 FRNRAP. This CDR3 has 13 amino acids. J lost 4 bases, V lost 5 bases, and 2 bases had no gene match.

This chain connects TRBV28 to TRBJ2-7; 8 bases match TRBD2. The CDR3 contains 18 residues. Germline lookup yields CDR1 MDHEN and CDR2 SYDVKM. V was clipped by 7 bases and J by 0 bases; unmatched bases: 17. For the CDR3, the DNA is TGTGCCAGCACCCCCGGGGGGGCGGGAGGCCAAAGCTCCTACGAGCAGTACTTC. It translates to CASTPGGAGGQSSYEQYF.

This chain uses TRBV19 with TRBJ1-2; D might be TRBD1 (5 bases). Trimming stripped 1 base from V and 4 bases from J, with 10 bases between. Germline CDR1 LNHDA, CDR2 SQIVND (reference sequence). This CDR3 contains 14 residues. CDR3 in amino acids: CASSIVRALYGYTF. CDR3 bases: TGTGCCAGTAGTATAGTCAGGGCCCTCTATGGCTACACCTTC. Filled out from reference TRBV19 and TRBJ1-2, the complete variable domain reads DGGITQSPKYLFRKEGQNVTLSCEQNLNHDAMYWYRQDPGQGLRLIYYSQIVNDFQKGDIAEGYSVSREKKESFPLTVTSAQKNPTAFYLCASSIVRALYGYTFGSGTRLTVV.

The V call is TRBV5-5, the J call TRBJ2-7; TRBD1 matches 7 bases. This CDR3 comprises 15 residues. Germline loops: CDR1 SGHKS, CDR2 YYEKEE (reference sequence). The ends lost 5 bases at V and 0 bases at J; junction bases unmatched: 8. The CDR3 here is CASRTDRAASYEQYF. Written as DNA, the CDR3 is TGTGCCAGCAGAACCGACAGGGCCGCCTCCTACGAGCAGTACTTC.

The chain is built from TRBV5-6 and TRBJ2-1; 7 bases agree with TRBD2. Trimming took 0 bases from V and 8 from J; bases not matched to a gene: 2. CDR1 SGHDT and CDR2 YYEEEE come from the germline V gene. This CDR3 spans 13 amino acids. CDR3 nucleotide sequence: TGTGCCAGCAGCTTGGCCGCGGGAGATGAGCAGTTCTTC. Protein sequence: CASSLAAGDEQFF.

The chain has TRBV6-1 and TRBJ1-1; D is unclear. CDR1 is MNHNS and CDR2 is SASEGT in the germline V gene. Trimming removed 10 bases at V and 2 bases at J, with 11 bases between. The CDR3 spans 12 residues. This CDR3 reads CATRTANTEAFF. The CDR3 nucleotides read TGTGCCACCAGGACTGCCAACACTGAAGCTTTCTTT.

This rearrangement joins TRBV18 to TRBJ2-3; perhaps TRBD1 as D (5 bases). V was cut by 2 bases and J by 5 bases, with 11 bases left in between. The CDR3 has 14 residues. The germline V gene encodes CDR1 KGHSH and CDR2 LQKENI. Here the CDR3 DNA reads TGTGCCAGCTCACCAAGCAGGGCGGAAGATACGCAGTATTTT. It codes for CASSPSRAEDTQYF.

The chain uses TRBV5-4 and TRBJ2-3; 8 bases match TRBD2. Germline CDR1 is SGHNT and CDR2 is YYREEE (reference sequence). The CDR3 covers 16 residues. Trimming took 4 bases from V and 4 from J; bases not matched to a gene: 11. The CDR3 is CASSHYSRGGADTQYF. The CDR3 bases are TGTGCCAGCAGCCACTACTCCCGGGGGGGCGCAGATACGCAGTATTTT. Based on the CDR3 plus reference TRBV5-4 and TRBJ2-3, the full variable domain is ETGVTQSPTHLIKTRGQQVTLRCSSQSGHNTVSWYQQALGQGPQFIFQYYREEENGRGNFPPRFSGLQFPNYSSELNVNALELDDSALYLCASSHYSRGGADTQYFGPGTRLTVL.